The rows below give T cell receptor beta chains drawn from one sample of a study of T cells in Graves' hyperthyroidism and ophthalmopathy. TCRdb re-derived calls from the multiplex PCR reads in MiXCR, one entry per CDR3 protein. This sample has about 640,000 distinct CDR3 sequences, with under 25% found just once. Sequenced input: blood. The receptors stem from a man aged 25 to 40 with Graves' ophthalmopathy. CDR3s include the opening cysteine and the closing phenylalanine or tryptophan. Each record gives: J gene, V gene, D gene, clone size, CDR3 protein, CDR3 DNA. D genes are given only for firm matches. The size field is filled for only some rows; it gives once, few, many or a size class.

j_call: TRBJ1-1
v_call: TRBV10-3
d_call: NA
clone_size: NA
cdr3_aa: CAISPSEGGGEGEAFF
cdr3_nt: TGTGCCATCAGTCCTTCCGAGGGCGGGGGCGAAGGTGAAGCTTTCTTT

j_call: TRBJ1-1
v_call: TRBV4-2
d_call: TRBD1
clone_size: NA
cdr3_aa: CASSLLGQSNTEAFF
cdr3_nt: TGTGCCAGCAGCCTGTTGGGACAGTCGAACACTGAAGCTTTCTTT

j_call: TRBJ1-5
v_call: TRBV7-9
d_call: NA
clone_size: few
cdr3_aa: CASSTGDQPQHF
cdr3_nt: TGTGCCAGCAGCACCGGCGATCAGCCCCAGCATTTT

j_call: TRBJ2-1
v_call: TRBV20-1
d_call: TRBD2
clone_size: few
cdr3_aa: CSAEWTSGSHEQFF
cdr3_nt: TGCAGTGCTGAGTGGACTAGCGGGAGCCATGAGCAGTTCTTC

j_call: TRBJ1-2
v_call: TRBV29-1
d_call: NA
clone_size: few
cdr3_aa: CSVESRVSGYTF
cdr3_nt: TGCAGCGTTGAATCTAGGGTCTCTGGCTACACCTTC

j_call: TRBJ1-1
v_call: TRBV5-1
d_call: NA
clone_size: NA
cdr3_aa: CASSLWGRADTEAFF
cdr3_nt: TGCGCCAGCAGCCTTTGGGGGAGGGCAGACACTGAAGCTTTCTTT

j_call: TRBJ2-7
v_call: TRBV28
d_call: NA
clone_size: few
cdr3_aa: CASSVSGRYEQYF
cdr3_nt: TGTGCCAGCAGCGTTAGCGGTAGATACGAGCAGTACTTC

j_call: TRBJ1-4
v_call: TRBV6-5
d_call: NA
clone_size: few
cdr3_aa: CASSYWRGKTNEKLFF
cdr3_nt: TGTGCCAGCAGTTACTGGAGGGGGAAAACTAATGAAAAACTGTTTTTT

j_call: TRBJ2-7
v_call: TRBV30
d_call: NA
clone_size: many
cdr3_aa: CAWSEHYEQYF
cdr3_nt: TGTGCCTGGAGTGAGCACTACGAGCAGTACTTC

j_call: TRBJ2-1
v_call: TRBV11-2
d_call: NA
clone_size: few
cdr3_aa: CASSGNPTDYNEQFF
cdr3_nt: TGTGCCAGCAGCGGCAATCCGACAGATTACAATGAGCAGTTCTTC

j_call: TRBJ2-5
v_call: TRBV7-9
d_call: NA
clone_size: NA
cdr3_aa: CASSLVSGRETQYF
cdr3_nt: TGTGCCAGCAGCTTAGTTTCGGGGCGGGAGACCCAGTACTTC

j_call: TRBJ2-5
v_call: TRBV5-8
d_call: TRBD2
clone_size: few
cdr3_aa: CASSLMLAGREETQYF
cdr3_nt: TGTGCCAGCAGCTTGATGCTAGCGGGGAGGGAGGAGACCCAGTACTTC

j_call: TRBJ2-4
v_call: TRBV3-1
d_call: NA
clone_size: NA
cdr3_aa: CASSQDETGFGAKNIQYF
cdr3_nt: TGTGCCAGCAGCCAAGATGAAACAGGGTTCGGCGCCAAAAACATTCAGTACTTC

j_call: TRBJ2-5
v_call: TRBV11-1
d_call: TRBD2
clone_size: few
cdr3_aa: CASSFNSGGLGETQYF
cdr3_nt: TGTGCCAGCAGCTTTAATTCGGGAGGATTAGGAGAGACCCAGTACTTC

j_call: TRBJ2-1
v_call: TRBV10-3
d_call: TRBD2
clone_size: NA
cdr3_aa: CAVSRSGTKVNEQFF
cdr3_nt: TGTGCCGTCAGCCGTAGCGGGACTAAAGTCAATGAGCAGTTCTTC

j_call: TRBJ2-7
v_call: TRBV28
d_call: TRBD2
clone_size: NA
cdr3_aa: CAPPGGRIDYEQYF
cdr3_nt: TGTGCTCCCCCGGGGGGACGCATAGATTACGAGCAGTACTTC

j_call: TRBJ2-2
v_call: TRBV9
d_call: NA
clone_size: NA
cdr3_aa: CASSVEQGYTGELFF
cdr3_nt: TGTGCCAGCAGCGTAGAACAGGGCTACACCGGGGAGCTGTTTTTT

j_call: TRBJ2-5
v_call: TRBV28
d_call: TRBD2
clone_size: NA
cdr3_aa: CASGAGGKETQYF
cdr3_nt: TGTGCCAGCGGGGCGGGGGGGAAAGAGACCCAGTACTTC

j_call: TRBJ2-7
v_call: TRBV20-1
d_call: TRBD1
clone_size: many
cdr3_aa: CSAPGQGAYEQYF
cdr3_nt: TGCAGTGCCCCGGGACAGGGAGCCTACGAGCAGTACTTC

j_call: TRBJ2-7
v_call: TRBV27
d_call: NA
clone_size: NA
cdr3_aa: CASSLRDFSEQYF
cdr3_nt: TGTGCCAGCAGTCTCCGGGACTTCTCCGAGCAGTACTTC

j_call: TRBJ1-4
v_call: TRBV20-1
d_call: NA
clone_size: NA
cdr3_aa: CSARPDRTEATNEKLFF
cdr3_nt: TGCAGTGCTAGACCAGACCGGACAGAAGCAACTAATGAAAAACTGTTTTTT

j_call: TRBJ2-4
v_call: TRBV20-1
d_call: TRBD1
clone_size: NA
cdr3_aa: CSARDQTGEWPKNIQYF
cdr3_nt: TGCAGTGCTAGAGATCAAACAGGGGAGTGGCCCAAAAACATTCAGTACTTC

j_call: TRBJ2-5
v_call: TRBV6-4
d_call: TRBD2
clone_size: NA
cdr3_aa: CASSRDYQFQETQYF
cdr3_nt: TGTGCCAGCAGCCGGGACTACCAATTCCAAGAGACCCAGTACTTC

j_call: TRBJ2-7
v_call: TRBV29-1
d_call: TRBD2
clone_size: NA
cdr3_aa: CSVEDGREGPYEQYF
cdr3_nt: TGCAGCGTTGAAGATGGGCGGGAGGGCCCCTACGAGCAGTACTTC

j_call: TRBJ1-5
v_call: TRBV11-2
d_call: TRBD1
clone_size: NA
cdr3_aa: CASSLGTGPYSNQPQHF
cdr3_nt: TGTGCCAGCAGCTTGGGGACAGGCCCTTATAGCAATCAGCCCCAGCATTTT

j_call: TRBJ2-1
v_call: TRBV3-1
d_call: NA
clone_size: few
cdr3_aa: CASSPLGADEQFF
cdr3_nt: TGTGCCAGCAGCCCCCTAGGGGCTGATGAGCAGTTCTTC

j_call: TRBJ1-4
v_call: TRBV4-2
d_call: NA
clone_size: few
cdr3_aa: CASSQVRGQEKLFF
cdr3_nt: TGTGCCAGCAGCCAAGTGCGAGGGCAGGAAAAACTGTTTTTT

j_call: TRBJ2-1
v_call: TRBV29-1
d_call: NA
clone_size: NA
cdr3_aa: CSVEGLLGNEQFF
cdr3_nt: TGCAGCGTTGAAGGCCTACTGGGAAATGAGCAGTTCTTC

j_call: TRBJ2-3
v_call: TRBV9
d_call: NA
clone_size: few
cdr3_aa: CASSKEEVRTDTQYF
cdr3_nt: TGTGCCAGCAGCAAAGAAGAGGTTCGCACAGATACGCAGTATTTT

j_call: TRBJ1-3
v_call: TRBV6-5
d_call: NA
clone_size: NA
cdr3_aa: CASSYGKTGNTIYF
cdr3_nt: TGTGCCAGCAGTTACGGGAAAACTGGAAACACCATATATTTT

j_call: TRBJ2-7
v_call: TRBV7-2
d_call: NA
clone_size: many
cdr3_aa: CASSYGREIVYEQYF
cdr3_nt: TGTGCCAGCAGCTACGGACGGGAGATAGTCTACGAGCAGTACTTC

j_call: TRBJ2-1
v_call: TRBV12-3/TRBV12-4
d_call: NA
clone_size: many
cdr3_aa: CASGNRLGNEQFF
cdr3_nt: TGTGCCAGCGGCAACAGACTAGGCAATGAGCAGTTCTTC

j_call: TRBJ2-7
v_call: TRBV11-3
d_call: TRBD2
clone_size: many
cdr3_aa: CASSLDQTSGHSYEQYF
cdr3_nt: TGTGCCAGCAGCTTAGACCAGACTAGCGGCCACTCCTACGAGCAGTACTTC

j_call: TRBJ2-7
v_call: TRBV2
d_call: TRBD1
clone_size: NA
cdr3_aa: CASSRDRRYDEQYF
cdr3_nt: TGTGCCAGCAGCCGGGACAGGAGATACGACGAGCAGTACTTC

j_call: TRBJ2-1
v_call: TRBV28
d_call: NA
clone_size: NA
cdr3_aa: CASSLKTAPYNEQFF
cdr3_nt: TGTGCCAGCAGTTTAAAGACAGCCCCCTACAATGAGCAGTTCTTC

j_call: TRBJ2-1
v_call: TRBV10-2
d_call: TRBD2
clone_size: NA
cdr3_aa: CASTQGLAGVNEQFF
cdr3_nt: TGCGCCAGCACCCAGGGACTAGCGGGAGTGAATGAGCAGTTCTTC

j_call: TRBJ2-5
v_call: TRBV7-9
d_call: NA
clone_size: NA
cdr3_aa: CASSSRAAQETQYF
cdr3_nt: TGTGCCAGCAGTTCCCGGGCAGCCCAAGAGACCCAGTACTTC

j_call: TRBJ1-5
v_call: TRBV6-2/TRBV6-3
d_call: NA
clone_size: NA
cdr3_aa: CASSYGIADNQPQHF
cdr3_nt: TGTGCCAGCAGTTACGGGATCGCGGACAATCAGCCCCAGCATTTT

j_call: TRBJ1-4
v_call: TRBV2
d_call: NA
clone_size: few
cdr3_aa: CASSEVSQSEKLFF
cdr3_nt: TGTGCCAGCAGTGAAGTGAGTCAGAGTGAAAAACTGTTTTTT

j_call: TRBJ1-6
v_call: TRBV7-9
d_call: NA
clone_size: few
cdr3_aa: CASSLGTTENSPLHF
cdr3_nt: TGTGCCAGCAGCTTAGGGACGACGGAAAATTCACCCCTCCACTTT

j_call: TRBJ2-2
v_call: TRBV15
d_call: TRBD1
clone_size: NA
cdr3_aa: CATSTWTGNTGELFF
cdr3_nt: TGTGCCACCAGCACCTGGACAGGGAACACCGGGGAGCTGTTTTTT

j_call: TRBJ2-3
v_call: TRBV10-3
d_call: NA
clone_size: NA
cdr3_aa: CAISESRASRTDTQYF
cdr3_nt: TGTGCCATCAGTGAGTCGAGGGCCTCTCGCACAGATACGCAGTATTTT

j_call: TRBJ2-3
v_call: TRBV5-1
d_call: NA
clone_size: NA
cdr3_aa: CTGGGRSTDTQYF
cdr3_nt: TGTACCGGTGGAGGTCGAAGCACAGATACGCAGTATTTT

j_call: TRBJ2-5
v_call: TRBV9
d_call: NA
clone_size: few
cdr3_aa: CASSVGSTMRETQYF
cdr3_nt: TGTGCCAGCAGCGTAGGATCCACCATGAGGGAGACCCAGTACTTC

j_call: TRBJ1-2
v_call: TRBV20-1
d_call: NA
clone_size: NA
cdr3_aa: CSARPPSTVLANYGYTF
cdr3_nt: TGCAGTGCTAGACCACCCTCGACGGTCCTCGCTAACTATGGCTACACCTTC

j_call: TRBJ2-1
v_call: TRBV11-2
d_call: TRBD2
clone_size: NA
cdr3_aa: CATGGTSGSRNEQFF
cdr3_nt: TGTGCCACCGGGGGGACTAGCGGGAGTCGAAATGAGCAGTTCTTC

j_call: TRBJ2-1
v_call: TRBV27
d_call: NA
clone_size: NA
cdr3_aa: CASSVSVGVRTNEQFF
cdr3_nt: TGTGCCAGCAGTGTAAGTGTCGGAGTACGGACAAATGAGCAGTTCTTC

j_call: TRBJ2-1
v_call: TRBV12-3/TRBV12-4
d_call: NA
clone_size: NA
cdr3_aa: CASSPPPSSNEQFF
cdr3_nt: TGTGCCAGCAGTCCTCCTCCGAGCTCGAATGAGCAGTTCTTC

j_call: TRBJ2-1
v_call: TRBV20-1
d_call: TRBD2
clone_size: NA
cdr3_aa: CSAPGLAGGQIIGEQFF
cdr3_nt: TGCAGTGCCCCAGGACTAGCGGGAGGGCAGATCATAGGTGAGCAGTTCTTC